This entry describes one TCR delta chain. The data derive from a study of delta chains in infants with herpesvirus infections. Study context: Infants in Uganda were tracked from birth through primary CMV infection.

TCR cDNA was made from PBMC RNA with gamma- and delta-chain-specific primers. TCRdb re-called the RT-PCR reads with CATT. The sample has some 1,500 delta-chain clones; less than 30% are singletons. Germline V CDR1 and CDR2: TSWWSYY, QGS. Trimming took 9 bases from V and 0 from J; bases not matched to a gene: 19. CDR3 length: 19 amino acids. This receptor was taken from a human donor who was a Ugandan infant, either HIV-exposed or HIV-unexposed (not recorded which). The rearrangement uses TRDV1 and TRDJ2, with 7 bases matching TRDD3. The material was peripheral blood, obtained at time point 1 of longitudinal follow-up. The CDR3 reads CALPLPPLGDASLTAQLFF. The CDR3 DNA reads as TGTGCTCTCCCACTTCCCCCCTTGGGGGACGCCTCTTTGACAGCACAACTCTTCTTT.